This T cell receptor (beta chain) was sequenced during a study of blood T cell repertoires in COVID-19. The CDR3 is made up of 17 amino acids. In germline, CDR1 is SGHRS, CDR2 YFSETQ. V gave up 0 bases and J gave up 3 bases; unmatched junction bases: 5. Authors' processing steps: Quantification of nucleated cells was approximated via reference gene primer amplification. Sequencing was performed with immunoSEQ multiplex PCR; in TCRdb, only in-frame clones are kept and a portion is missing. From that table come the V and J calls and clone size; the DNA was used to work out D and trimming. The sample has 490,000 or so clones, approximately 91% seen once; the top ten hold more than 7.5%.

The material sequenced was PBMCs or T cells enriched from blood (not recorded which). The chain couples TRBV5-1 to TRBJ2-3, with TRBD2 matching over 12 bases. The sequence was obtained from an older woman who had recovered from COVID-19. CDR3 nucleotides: TGCGCCAGCAGCTTGGGCCCCCTAGCGGGGGGGACAGATACGCAGTATTTT. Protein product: CASSLGPLAGGTDTQYF.